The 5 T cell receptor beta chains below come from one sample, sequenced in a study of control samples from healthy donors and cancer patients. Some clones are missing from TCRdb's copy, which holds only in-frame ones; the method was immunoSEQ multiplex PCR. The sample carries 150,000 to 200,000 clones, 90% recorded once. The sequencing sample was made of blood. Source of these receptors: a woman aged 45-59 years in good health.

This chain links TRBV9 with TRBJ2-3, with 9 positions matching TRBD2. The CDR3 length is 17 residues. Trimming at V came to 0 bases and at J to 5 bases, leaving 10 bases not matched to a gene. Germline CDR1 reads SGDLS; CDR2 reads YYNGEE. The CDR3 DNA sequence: TGTGCCAGCAGCGTAGGAGCGGGGGGCGGAGGTATAGATACGCAGTATTTT. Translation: CASSVGAGGGGIDTQYF.

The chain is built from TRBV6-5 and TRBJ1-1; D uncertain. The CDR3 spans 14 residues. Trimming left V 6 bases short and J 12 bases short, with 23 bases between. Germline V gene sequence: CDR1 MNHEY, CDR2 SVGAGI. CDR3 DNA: TGTGCCAGCAGCGACGGAGGACTCCGGGATAACCCTTTCTTT. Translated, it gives CASSDGGLRDNPFF.

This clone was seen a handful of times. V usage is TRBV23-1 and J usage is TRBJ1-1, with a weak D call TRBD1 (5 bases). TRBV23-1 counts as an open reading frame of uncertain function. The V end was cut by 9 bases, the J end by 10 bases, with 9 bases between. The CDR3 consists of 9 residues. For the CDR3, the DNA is TGCGCCAGACGAGGGGCAGCTTTCTTT. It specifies CARRGAAFF.

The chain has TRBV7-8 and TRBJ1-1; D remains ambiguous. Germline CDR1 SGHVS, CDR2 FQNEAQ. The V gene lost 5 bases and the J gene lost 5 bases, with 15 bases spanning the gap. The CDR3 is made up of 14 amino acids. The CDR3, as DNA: TGTGCCAGCAGCCACCGGGCCCGAGGAACTGAAGCTTTCTTT. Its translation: CASSHRARGTEAFF.

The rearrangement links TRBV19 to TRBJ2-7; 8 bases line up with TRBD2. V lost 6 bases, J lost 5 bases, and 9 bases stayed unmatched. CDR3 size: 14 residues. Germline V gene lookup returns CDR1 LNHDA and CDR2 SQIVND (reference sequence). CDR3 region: CASRTSGWGHEQYF. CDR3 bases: TGTGCCAGTAGAACTAGCGGATGGGGCCACGAGCAGTACTTC.